This TCR beta chain derives from a study of T cell repertoires in cytomegalovirus infection. Study context: Based on public TCR beta signatures, there were indications of CMV infection and of a matching HLA type.

TCRdb redid the calling of the reads with MiXCR, one entry per CDR3 protein. Here the sample spans about 130,000 distinct CDR3 sequences, roughly a quarter being singletons. V was cut by 1 base and J by 2 bases, with 3 bases left in between. Germline values: CDR1 SEHNR, CDR2 FQNEAQ (reference sequence). This CDR3 contains 12 residues. This clonotype has at least ten counts. Its specificity is not known. The sequenced material came from PBMCs, sequenced either directly or after in vitro stimulation (not recorded which). This clonotype was sampled from a human donor in good health (CMV status not recorded). Some clones in this sample may be carry-over from other donors' samples. The chain uses TRBV7-9 and TRBJ2-7, with no clear D. CDR3 in amino acids: CASSLGTYEQYF. The CDR3 DNA sequence: TGTGCCAGCAGCTTAGGAACCTACGAGCAGTACTTC.